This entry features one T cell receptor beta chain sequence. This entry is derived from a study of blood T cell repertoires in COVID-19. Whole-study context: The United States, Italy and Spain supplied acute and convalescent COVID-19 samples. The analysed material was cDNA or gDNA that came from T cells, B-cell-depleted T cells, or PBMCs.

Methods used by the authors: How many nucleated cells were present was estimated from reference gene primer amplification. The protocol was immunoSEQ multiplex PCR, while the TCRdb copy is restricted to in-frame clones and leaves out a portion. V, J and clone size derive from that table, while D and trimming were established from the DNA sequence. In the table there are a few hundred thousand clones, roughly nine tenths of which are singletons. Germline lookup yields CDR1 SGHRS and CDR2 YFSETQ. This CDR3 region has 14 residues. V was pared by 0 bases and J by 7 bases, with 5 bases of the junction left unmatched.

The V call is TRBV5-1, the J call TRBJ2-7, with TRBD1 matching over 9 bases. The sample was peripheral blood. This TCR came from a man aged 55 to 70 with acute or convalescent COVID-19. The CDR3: CASSLEGTGREQYF. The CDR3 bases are TGCGCCAGCAGCTTGGAAGGGACAGGGCGTGAGCAGTACTTC.